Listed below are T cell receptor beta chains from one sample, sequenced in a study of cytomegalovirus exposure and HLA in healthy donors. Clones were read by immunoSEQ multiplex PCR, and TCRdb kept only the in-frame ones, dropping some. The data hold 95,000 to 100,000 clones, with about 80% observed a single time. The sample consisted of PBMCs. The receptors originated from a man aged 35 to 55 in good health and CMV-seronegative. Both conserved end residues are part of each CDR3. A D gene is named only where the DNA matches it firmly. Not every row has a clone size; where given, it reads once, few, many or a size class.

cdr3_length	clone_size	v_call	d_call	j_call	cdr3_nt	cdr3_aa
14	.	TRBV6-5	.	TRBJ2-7	TGTGCCAGCGGAGATAGCGTCTTCCTCTACGAGCAGTACTTC	CASGDSVFLYEQYF
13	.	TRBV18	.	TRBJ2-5	TGTGCCAGCTCACCATCGTTCCAAGAGACCCAGTACTTC	CASSPSFQETQYF
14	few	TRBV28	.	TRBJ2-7	TGTGCCAGCTCCGACAGGAAGGGAGCCTACGAGCAGTACTTC	CASSDRKGAYEQYF
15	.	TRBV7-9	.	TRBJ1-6	TGTTCCAGCAGCTTGAACCGGGTCCTCCATTCACCCCTCCACTTT	CSSSLNRVLHSPLHF
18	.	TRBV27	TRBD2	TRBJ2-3	TGTGCCAGCAGTCCCCTATCCCTACTAGCGGGAGACACAGATACGCAGTATTTT	CASSPLSLLAGDTDTQYF
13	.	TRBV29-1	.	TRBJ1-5	TGCAGCCGGGGTAGGGATAGCAATCAGCCCCAGCATTTT	CSRGRDSNQPQHF
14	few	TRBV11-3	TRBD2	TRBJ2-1	TGTGCCAGCAGCTTGGGACTAGAGGGCAATGAGCAGTTCTTC	CASSLGLEGNEQFF
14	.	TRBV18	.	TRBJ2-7	TGTGCCAGCTCACCGGGACCTGGGAGGTACGAGCAGTACTTC	CASSPGPGRYEQYF
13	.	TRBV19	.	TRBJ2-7	TGTGCCAGTAGTATCCAAGCGTCTTACGAGCAGTACTTC	CASSIQASYEQYF
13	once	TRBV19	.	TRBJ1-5	TGTGCCAGTAGTAGTTCGGTGAATCAGCCCCAGCATTTT	CASSSSVNQPQHF
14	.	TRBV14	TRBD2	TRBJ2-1	TGTGCCAGCAGTTCTAGCGGGGGTCCTGCGGCAAAGTTCTTC	CASSSSGGPAAKFF
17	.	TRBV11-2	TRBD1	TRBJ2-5	TGTGCCAGCACCAGATCCGGGACAGGGGGCAGTTGGGAGACCCAGTACTTC	CASTRSGTGGSWETQYF
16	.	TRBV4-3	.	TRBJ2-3	TGCGCCAGCAGCCAAGATCTCCAGACTAGCACAGATACGCAGTATTTT	CASSQDLQTSTDTQYF
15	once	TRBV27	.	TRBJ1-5	TGTGCCAGCAGTTTACGGGGGAGGAGCAATCAGCCCCAGCATTTT	CASSLRGRSNQPQHF
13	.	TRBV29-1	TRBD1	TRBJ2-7	TGCAGCGTAAAGACAGGGCGCGACTACGAGCAGTACTTC	CSVKTGRDYEQYF
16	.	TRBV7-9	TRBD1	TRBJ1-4	TGTGCCAGCAGCTTAGTTCTTGGACAGGAGAATGAAAAACTGTTTTTT	CASSLVLGQENEKLFF
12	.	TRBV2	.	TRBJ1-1	TGTGCCACACAAGCGTGGAACACTGAAGCTTTCTTT	CATQAWNTEAFF
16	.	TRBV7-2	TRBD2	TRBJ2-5	TGTGCCAGCAGCCCATCCCCTAGCGGGGAGGAGGAGACCCAGTACTTC	CASSPSPSGEEETQYF
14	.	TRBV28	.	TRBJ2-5	TGTGCCAGCAGATCGGTGGGGGGGCCAGAGACCCAGTACTTC	CASRSVGGPETQYF
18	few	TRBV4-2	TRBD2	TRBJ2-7	TGTGCCAGCAGCTCCCGAGGAGCCGGGACTAGCACGGATTACGAGCAGTACTTC	CASSSRGAGTSTDYEQYF
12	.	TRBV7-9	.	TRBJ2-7	TGTTCCAGCAGCTTCGGACTGGGGGAGCAGTACTTC	CSSSFGLGEQYF
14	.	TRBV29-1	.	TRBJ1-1	TGCAGCGTTGCATCGCCGTTCAGAAACACTGAAGCTTTCTTT	CSVASPFRNTEAFF
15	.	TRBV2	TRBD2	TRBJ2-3	TGTGCCAGCAGAGCTAGCGGGGGGGCCACAGATACGCAGTATTTT	CASRASGGATDTQYF
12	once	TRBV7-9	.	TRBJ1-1	TGTGCCAGCATCAAGGACATTCAGGGGGCTTTCTTT	CASIKDIQGAFF
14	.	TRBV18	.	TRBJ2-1	TGTGCCAGCTCCATAGGGGCCCCGTTCAATGAGCAGTTCTTC	CASSIGAPFNEQFF
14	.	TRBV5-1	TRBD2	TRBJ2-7	TGCGCCAGCAGCCTTAGCGGGAGTAGGTACGAGCAGTACTTC	CASSLSGSRYEQYF
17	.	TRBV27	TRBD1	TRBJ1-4	TGTGCCAGCAGTTTATCGGGACAGGGGAACAGGATTGAAAAACTGTTTTTT	CASSLSGQGNRIEKLFF
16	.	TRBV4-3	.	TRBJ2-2	TGCGCCAGCAGCCAAGGGTTATTTGGGGAGTCCGGGGAGCTGTTTTTT	CASSQGLFGESGELFF
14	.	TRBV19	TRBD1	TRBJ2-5	TGTGCCAGTAGTGCCGGACAGGGCGGAGAGACCCAGTACTTC	CASSAGQGGETQYF
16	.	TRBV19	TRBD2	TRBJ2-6	TGTGCCACCCTTCCCCGGGGGGGGTCTGGGGCCAACGTCCTGACTTTC	CATLPRGGSGANVLTF
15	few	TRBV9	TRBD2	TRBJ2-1	TGTGCCAGCAGCGCCAGCGGGGGGGCAAGGAATGAGCAGTTCTTC	CASSASGGARNEQFF
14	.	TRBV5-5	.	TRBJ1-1	TGTGCCAGCAGCACCGATGACAGATACACTGAAGCTTTCTTT	CASSTDDRYTEAFF
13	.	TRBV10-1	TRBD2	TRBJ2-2	TGCGCCACCCGAGGGAGGGACACCGGGGAGCTGTTTTTT	CATRGRDTGELFF
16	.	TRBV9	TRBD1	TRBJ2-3	TGTGCCAGCAGCTTGACCGGGATAGGGGGCCAAGATACGCAGTATTTT	CASSLTGIGGQDTQYF
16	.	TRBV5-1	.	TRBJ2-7	TGCGCCAGCAGCCGGACAGGAGGAGGGGGCGCGTACGAGCAGTACTTC	CASSRTGGGGAYEQYF
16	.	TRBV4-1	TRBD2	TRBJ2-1	TGCGCCAGCAGCAATCAGGCGGGAGTGGGGTACAATGAGCAGTTCTTC	CASSNQAGVGYNEQFF
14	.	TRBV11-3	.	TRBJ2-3	TGTGCCAGCAGCCCGACTCACAGCACAGATACGCAGTATTTT	CASSPTHSTDTQYF
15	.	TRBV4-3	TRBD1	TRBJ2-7	TGCGCCAGCAGCCGAAGCGACAGGGGGCGGTACGAGCAGTACTTC	CASSRSDRGRYEQYF
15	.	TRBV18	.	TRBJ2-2	TGTGCCAGCTCACCTACGGGTACGGGCACCGGGGAGCTGTTTTTT	CASSPTGTGTGELFF
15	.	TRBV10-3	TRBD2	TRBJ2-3	TGTGCCATCAGTGAGTTCGCGGGGGGCACAGACACGCAGTATTTT	CAISEFAGGTDTQYF
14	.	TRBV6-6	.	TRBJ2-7	TGTGCCAGCAGTTACTCCGTGGAGGGCCCCGAGCAGTACTTC	CASSYSVEGPEQYF
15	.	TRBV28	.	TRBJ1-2	TGTGCCAGCAGTGAACAGGTGCGGATGAGCTATGGCTACACCTTC	CASSEQVRMSYGYTF
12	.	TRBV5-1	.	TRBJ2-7	TGCGCCAGCAGCGGGGGCTCACCGGGGCAGTACTTC	CASSGGSPGQYF
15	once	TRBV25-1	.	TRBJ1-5	TGTGCCAGCAGTGAATATTTAGAGGAGGGTCAGCCCCAGCATTTT	CASSEYLEEGQPQHF
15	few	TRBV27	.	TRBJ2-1	TGTGCCAGCAGTCTTTTAGCGGTTCTCTACAATGAGCAGTTCTTC	CASSLLAVLYNEQFF
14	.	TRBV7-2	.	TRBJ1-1	TGTGCCAGCAGCTCCCTCGTGGGGGGTGGGACAGCTTTCTTT	CASSSLVGGGTAFF